Detailed here is one TCR beta chain. Which antigen it targets is not known. No qualities accompany the bases; no much larger clone lies one base away. V was cut back by 4 bases and J by 0 bases, leaving a gap of 12 bases between them. The CDR3 goes from the cysteine to the phenylalanine over 15 residues. Just the 45-base CDR3 DNA is kept, in frame starting at base 1. CDR1 is given as MGHRA and CDR2 as YSYEKL, both from the germline V gene. This entry comes from a study of cytomegalovirus exposure and HLA in healthy donors (dated 2017 in TCRdb). At the level of the whole study: An earlier analysis of about 560 of the donors reported 276 Gb of sequence data and around 120 million unique TCR beta sequences obtained from some 170 million T cells. Roughly 300 gigabases of sequencing data and tens of millions of unique TCR sequences were included in an early release covering 500 to 750 HLA-typed donors. Of the roughly 400 genotyped donors, approximately 80% fell in the genetic ancestry cluster associated with self-reported Caucasian donors. The study aimed to test whether cataloging public T cell receptors could reveal signatures of past pathogen exposure. The study profiled the T cell repertoires of about 640 subjects by immunosequencing and related them to cytomegalovirus serostatus. In addition to the first cohort of around 670 subjects, a separate validation cohort of approximately 130 different subjects was used. High-throughput TCR immunosequencing, statistical association of individual TCRs with disease status, and machine learning were combined to predict cytomegalovirus infection status. A later analysis re-examined previously published TCR beta repertoires from roughly 720 donors and added high-resolution HLA genotyping to investigate patterns of TCR occurrence. The later analysis used no new phenotypic data to find candidate immune exposures, relying instead on TCR beta sequences and their occurrence across donors. An earlier analysis of fewer than 750 of the donors used high-throughput TCR beta sequencing to judge whether each TCR beta V gene segment behaved as functional or pseudogenic. Donor age, sex, ethnicity and CMV serostatus were collected together with the repertoire data. A later genetic analysis took genome-wide SNP genotypes for about three fifths of the 666 donors and used that subset as a discovery cohort. Every repertoire in the discovery cohort had been generated on one and the same sequencing platform. HLA typing included class I and class II loci at four-digit resolution. The number of typed donors differed by locus: about 620-640 for A, B, C, DRB1 and DQB1; approximately 530 for DQA1; approximately 610 for DPA1; and around 490 for DPB1. Four to six DR-DQ haplotypes were handled as single units for association and clustering because linkage in the cohort was strong. On average, around 200,000 unique TCR beta nucleotide sequences were sequenced per donor among about 400 genotyped donors of the cohort, with 15% to 20% of those sequences being non-productive. Study-level results and caveats: A group of highly shared sequence variants was considered likely to be a technical artifact of the sequencing pipeline. A few of the identified cytomegalovirus-associated TCR beta chains were confirmed in vitro to be specific for cytomegalovirus antigens. The authors suggested that the approach could potentially be extended to other disease states and immunological phenotypes. Some IMGT-functional V segments, including TRBV6-2 and TRBV6-3, could not be told apart with the 87-base-pair reads, so those segments were excluded. Most CMV-associated TCR beta chains appeared to be HLA-restricted in a later analysis, and the HLA associations seemed to be driven largely by CMV exposure. A later analysis reported that several top co-occurrence clusters appeared linked to parvovirus B19, influenza, CMV and Epstein-Barr virus. HLA typing was unavailable for some donors at each locus, so association tests used only the typed subset. When HLA alleles, especially DR and DQ, strongly co-occurred, TCR associations were difficult to assign to individual alleles. Because counts were too low, 15 or so rarely observed V segments, including chromosome 9 orphons, were excluded from the earlier analysis of several hundred of the donors. A further reported finding was that TCR beta sequences accurately predicted the HLA-A and HLA-B alleles for most subjects in the first cohort. According to a later genetic analysis, donors in an Asian-associated ancestry cluster had fewer N-insertions in productive TCRs than the roughly 700-donor mean. The cohort was sequenced for TCR beta chains only, and without alpha or paired-chain data the features that could be detected were limited. An association between a missense DCLRE1C variant and V-gene and J-gene trimming of TCR beta chains was found in a later genetic analysis and replicated in an independent cohort. A later analysis found that TCR association rates varied across HLA loci, with DRB1 alleles showing the most associated TCRs and HLA-C alleles the fewest. In a later analysis, about 17,000 TCR beta sequences were associated with specific HLA alleles at a false discovery rate of 0.05. A total of about 150 TCR beta chains were listed by the study as associated with cytomegalovirus. Roughly uniform sequencing depth across donors was assumed in presence/absence analyses, although this assumption may not hold. In an earlier analysis of some 500 of the donors, most TCR beta V segments were observed in productive rearrangements about 90% or about 30% of the time, broadly matching IMGT annotations. Across donors, most TCR sequences were observed very rarely, whereas some public TCRs were present in many individuals. In both the original and validation cohorts, the classifier was reported to diagnose cytomegalovirus status with high specificity and sensitivity. For the cohort, immune exposure information was limited to CMV serostatus. In a later analysis, HLA-associated TCR beta chains were found to be more clonally expanded and to have lower generation probabilities than equally common non-associated chains. Correlated functional status among segregating V segments might be attributable to linkage disequilibrium, but an unknown experimental factor could not be ruled out.

The method behind the library was the immunoSEQ multiplex PCR assay. The multiplex PCR relied on a mix of 60 forward primers for TCR Vbeta segments and 13 reverse primers for TCR Jbeta segments. The CDR3 region of rearranged TCR beta genes was amplified from genomic DNA with a multiplex PCR assay. The Illumina HiSeq System was used to sequence the amplified TCR beta libraries as 87-base-pair reads. From the authors' description of their analysis: In a later analysis, tens of millions of unique TCR beta chains were counted across the 666 repertoires, and roughly 11 million of these chains were shared by at least two donors. To remove PCR and sequencing errors, raw reads were error-corrected and collapsed into unique sequences using a nearest-neighbor algorithm that merged closely related sequences. V, D and J gene segments were assigned by aligning CDR3 sequences to IMGT reference sequences. Each retained sequence needed at least a six-nucleotide match to both a V gene segment and a J gene segment. Rearrangements were classified as productive when the CDR3 lacked stop codons and remained in frame with V and J, and all other rearrangements were classified as non-productive. Following IMGT convention, CDR3 was defined as the stretch from the second conserved V-encoded cysteine up to the conserved J-encoded phenylalanine. The earlier analysis of roughly 590 of the donors excluded any sequence lacking an unambiguous match to a single V gene segment. In an earlier analysis of 587 of the donors, V segments were called functional above 56.7% productive rearrangements and were called segregating when the between-donor standard deviation exceeded 5%. To diagnose cytomegalovirus status from the catalog of TCR beta chain sequences, a statistical classification framework was built. In a later analysis, TCR nucleotide sequences were compared against IMGT/GENE-DB human TR gene sequences so that V and J genes could be assigned. A later analysis assigned CDR3 sequences and most-parsimonious VDJ recombination scenarios with the TCRdist pipeline. In a later analysis, each TCR beta chain was defined by its CDR3 amino acid sequence together with its V-gene family, and reads lacking a unique V-gene family were excluded. A later analysis removed 600 or so highly shared, low-generation-probability nucleotide sequences to deal with suspected cross-contamination and a sequencing artifact. In a later analysis, a clonal expansion index was calculated for each public chain from normalized within-repertoire ranks of inferred template counts. In a later analysis, generation probabilities were computed using a VDJ recombination model fitted to out-of-frame rearrangements, and the results were checked against IGoR. Hypergeometric tests were used in a later analysis to score TCR-TCR, TCR-HLA and TCR-CMV co-occurrence, with a repertoire-size bias correction applied to the TCR pairs. A later analysis estimated false discovery rates by permuting HLA or CMV assignments 20 times. A later analysis grouped co-occurring TCRs with DBSCAN, adding TCRdist sequence similarity when clustering within HLA-allele-positive subsets. Co-occurrence clustering excluded repertoires with fewer than 30,000 or more than 120,000 public chains, plus five with anomalous nucleotide sharing. TCRdb carries this immuneACCESS record with in-frame sequences only. Its versions omit some clonotypes, under half of them owing to an unresolved V gene in the studies checked, with the rest unexplained. The V and J calls and clone size come from that table; D and trimming were worked out from the DNA. The sample has about 160,000 clones on record, more than 70% of them singletons. The ten biggest clones cover roughly 1.5% of the sample.

The cohort was made up of about 610 healthy bone marrow donors. At the time of sampling, every cohort member was nominally healthy, though immune exposures that went unrecorded were likely present. The donor tested CMV seronegative and was one of the 352 seronegative cohort members. Every donor gave a peripheral blood sample, and the peripheral blood mononuclear cells from that sample were used for TCR beta sequencing. The Qiagen DNeasy Blood Extraction Kit was used to extract genomic DNA from the blood cell samples. Recombination linked TRBV4-1 to TRBJ1-1; the D segment cannot be called with confidence. Sequenced sample: PBMCs. The sequence was collected from a male donor in good health and CMV-seronegative. The nucleotides read TGCGCCAGCAGCCTACGTTACACAGTGAACACTGAAGCTTTCTTT. Translated, this gives CASSLRYTVNTEAFF.